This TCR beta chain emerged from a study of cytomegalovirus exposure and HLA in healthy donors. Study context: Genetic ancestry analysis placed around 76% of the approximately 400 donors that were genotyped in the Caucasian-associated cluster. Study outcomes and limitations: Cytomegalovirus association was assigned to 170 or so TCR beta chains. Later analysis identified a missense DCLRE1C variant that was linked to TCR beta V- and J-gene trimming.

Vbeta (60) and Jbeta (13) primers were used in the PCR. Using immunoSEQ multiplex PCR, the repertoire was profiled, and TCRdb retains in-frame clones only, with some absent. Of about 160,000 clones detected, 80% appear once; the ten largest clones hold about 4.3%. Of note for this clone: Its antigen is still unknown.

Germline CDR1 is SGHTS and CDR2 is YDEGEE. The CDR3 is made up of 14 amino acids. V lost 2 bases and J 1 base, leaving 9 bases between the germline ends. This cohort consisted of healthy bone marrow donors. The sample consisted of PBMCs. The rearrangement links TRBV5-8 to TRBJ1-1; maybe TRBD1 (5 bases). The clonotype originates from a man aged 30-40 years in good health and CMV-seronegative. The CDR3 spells CASSFRGRNTEAFF. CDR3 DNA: TGTGCCAGCAGCTTTAGGGGCAGGAACACTGAAGCTTTCTTT.